A single sample is the source of the 15 T cell receptor beta chains below, sequenced in a study of PD-1 blockade in mismatch repair-deficient tumors (dated by TCRdb to 2016 to 2017). Receptor libraries were prepared by the immunoSEQ multiplex PCR assay. The table comes from immuneACCESS by way of TCRdb, which keeps in-frame sequences with V and J called. Part of the clones is missing from these tables; in studies checked, under half for an unresolved V gene and the rest for unknown reasons. For this sample there are roughly 53,000 clones; approximately 80% appear just once. Clones ranked in the top ten supply about 3.1% of the sample. The material sequenced was peripheral blood, taken 4 weeks after starting pembrolizumab. The receptor source for this set is an adult with mismatch repair-deficient cancer.

The chain has TRBV13 and TRBJ1-4, with 9 bases aligning to TRBD1. The CDR3 runs to 14 residues. The V and J ends lost 4 bases and 8 bases, in that order; junction bases with no gene match: 5. CDR1 is PRHDT, CDR2 FYEKMQ, per germline (reference sequence). Here the CDR3 DNA reads TGTGCCAGCAGCTCCCGGGACAGGGAGGAAAAACTGTTTTTT. Encoded protein: CASSSRDREEKLFF.

V is TRBV5-8 and J is TRBJ2-1, with no clear D. CDR3 size: 13 residues. Trimming pared 4 bases from V and 4 bases from J, leaving 9 bases between. Germline V CDR1 and CDR2: SGHTS, YDEGEE. Here the CDR3 reads CASSGTGYNEQFF. CDR3 in DNA: TGTGCCAGCAGCGGAACCGGATACAATGAGCAGTTCTTC. The full variable domain, completed using reference TRBV5-8 and TRBJ2-1, is EAGVTQSPTHLIKTRGQQATLRCSPISGHTSVYWYQQALGLGLQFLLWYDEGEERNRGNFPPRFSGRQFPNYSSELNVNALELEDSALYLCASSGTGYNEQFFGPGTRLTVL.

Concerning this clone itself: This CDR3 is also generated by other DNA sequences in the sample. This chain's CDR3 is CASSLTGGTEAFF. The CDR3 DNA reads TGCGCCAGCAGCTTGACAGGGGGCACTGAAGCTTTCTTT. The rearrangement joins TRBV5-1 to TRBJ1-1, with 8 bases identical to TRBD1. CDR1 is SGHRS and CDR2 is YFSETQ in the germline V gene. J lost 4 bases, V lost 1 base, and 0 bases had no gene match. The CDR3 extends over 13 amino acids.

The chain is built from TRBV11-2 and TRBJ2-2; the D is unclear. Germline CDR1 is SGHAT and CDR2 is FQNNGV. V was cut by 0 bases and J by 6 bases, with 11 bases left in between. CDR3 length: 15 amino acids. The CDR3 loop reads CASSLDHGVPGELFF. CDR3 nucleotides: TGTGCCAGCAGCTTAGATCACGGAGTCCCCGGGGAGCTGTTTTTT.

This chain connects TRBV7-6 to TRBJ2-5, with 7 bases matching TRBD1. The length of the CDR3 is 15 residues. Germline V gene sequence: CDR1 SGHVS, CDR2 FNYEAQ. With 5 bases clipped from V and 5 bases from J, the junction kept 11 bases outside the gene matches. The CDR3 coding sequence is TGTGCCAGCAGCGATTCCTGGCGCAGGGGGGAGACCCAGTACTTC. Protein sequence: CASSDSWRRGETQYF.

The chain carries TRBV11-2 and TRBJ2-6; 8 nucleotides agree with TRBD1. Germline V CDR1 and CDR2: SGHAT, FQNNGV. V shed 7 bases, J shed 4 bases, and the junction held 12 bases outside the gene matches. The CDR3 runs 17 residues. The CDR3, as DNA: TGTGCCAGCACCCCGACAGGGGTGGGTACCGGGGCCAACGTCCTGACTTTC. It codes for CASTPTGVGTGANVLTF.

This clone was seen more than once but under ten times. CDR3 sequence reads: CASSENTGMATEAFF. The CDR3 nucleotides are TGTGCCAGCAGTGAAAACACAGGGATGGCCACTGAAGCTTTCTTT. The V and J genes are TRBV25-1 and TRBJ1-1; TRBD1 might be the D (6 bases). This CDR3 has 15 amino acids. The germline CDR1 and CDR2 sequences are MGHDK and SYGVNS. V lost 2 bases to trimming and J lost 4 bases, with 14 bases between them.

This chain links TRBV10-2 with TRBJ2-1, with TRBD1 matching over 12 bases. Germline loops: CDR1 WSHSY, CDR2 SAAADI. The CDR3 length is 15 residues. J was trimmed by 7 bases and V by 6 bases; bases with no gene match: 7. DNA for the CDR3: TGCGCCAGCAGCCTGGGACAGGGGGCAGGTAATGAGCAGTTCTTC. The encoded protein is CASSLGQGAGNEQFF.

V usage is TRBV2 and J usage is TRBJ2-1; no reliable D call. Germline CDR1 SNHLY, CDR2 FYNNEI. The CDR3 sequence is 14 residues long. Trimming removed 8 bases from V and 5 bases from J, with 16 bases in between. The DNA of the CDR3 is TGTGCCAGCGTTGGAGAGATGCGGAACAATGAGCAGTTCTTC. This codes for CASVGEMRNNEQFF. The whole variable domain, filled in from reference TRBV2 and TRBJ2-1, reads EPEVTQTPSHQVTQMGQEVILRCVPISNHLYFYWYRQILGQKVEFLVSFYNNEISEKSEIFDDQFSVERPDGSNFTLKIRSTKLEDSAMYFCASVGEMRNNEQFFGPGTRLTVL.

This clone was observed a few times. This sequence joins TRBV11-2 and TRBJ2-4, with 7 bases that match TRBD1. The CDR3 contains 16 residues. Germline V gives CDR1 SGHAT, CDR2 FQNNGV. J was trimmed by 1 base and V by 2 bases; bases with no gene match: 5. CDR3 sequence (DNA): TGTGCCAGCAGCTTACAACAGGGGTTGGCCAAAAACATTCAGTACTTC. Translation gives CASSLQQGLAKNIQYF.

V gene TRBV29-1 combines with J gene TRBJ2-7, with 10 positions matching TRBD2. The CDR3 is 12 residues long. V shed 4 bases, J shed 7 bases, and the junction held 4 bases outside the gene matches. Germline CDR1 reads SQVTM; CDR2 reads ANQGSEA. The CDR3 loop reads CSVVAGGREQYF. In DNA, the CDR3 is TGCAGCGTTGTAGCGGGAGGTCGGGAGCAGTACTTC.

V is TRBV7-2 and J is TRBJ2-1, with TRBD2 identical over 9 bases. CDR3 size: 17 residues. Germline trimming cut 2 bases from V and 0 bases from J; bases unmatched to any gene: 5. Per germline, CDR1 SGHTA and CDR2 FQGNSA. CDR3 DNA sequence: TGTGCCAGCAGCTTAATAGCGGGAGCCAGCTCCTACAATGAGCAGTTCTTC. Translating it yields CASSLIAGASSYNEQFF. The entire variable domain, with the rest obtained from reference TRBV7-2 and TRBJ2-1, is as follows: GAGVSQSPSNKVTEKGKDVELRCDPISGHTALYWYRQSLGQGLEFLIYFQGNSAPDKSGLPSDRFSAERTGGSVSTLTIQRTQQEDSAVYLCASSLIAGASSYNEQFFGPGTRLTVL.

This clone has just one count. The chain recombines TRBV11-2 with TRBJ2-1, with D uncertain. Germline CDR1 SGHAT, CDR2 FQNNGV. CDR3 length equals 13 residues. The V gene lost 0 bases and the J gene lost 6 bases, with 6 bases spanning the gap. The chain's CDR3 is CASSLDLTNEQFF. The DNA of the CDR3 is TGTGCCAGCAGCTTAGATCTAACCAATGAGCAGTTCTTC.

This clone has only one observation. The chain combines TRBV30 with TRBJ2-3, with D tentatively TRBD1 (6 bases). V was cut by 3 bases and J by 2 bases, with 21 bases left in between. Per germline, CDR1 GTSNPN and CDR2 SVGIG (reference sequence). The CDR3 extends over 17 amino acids. DNA of the CDR3: TGTGCCTGGAGCCACCCCCGGGCAGGGGCTACCACAGATACGCAGTATTTT. Its protein is CAWSHPRAGATTDTQYF.

The chain combines TRBV9 with TRBJ1-2; D may be TRBD1 (5 bases). Trimming left V 0 bases short and J 7 bases short, with 13 bases between. The germline V gene has CDR1 SGDLS and CDR2 YYNGEE. The CDR3 spans 14 residues. The CDR3 protein is CASSVEMAGLGYTF. In DNA, the CDR3 is TGTGCCAGCAGCGTAGAAATGGCGGGGCTTGGCTACACCTTC.